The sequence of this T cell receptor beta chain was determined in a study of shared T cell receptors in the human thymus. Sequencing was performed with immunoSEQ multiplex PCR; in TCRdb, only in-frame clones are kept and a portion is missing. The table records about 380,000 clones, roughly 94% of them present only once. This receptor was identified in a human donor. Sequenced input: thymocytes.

The CDR3 spells CASRTPLAGGETQYF. The CDR3 coding sequence is TGTGCCAGCAGAACTCCCCTAGCGGGAGGAGAGACCCAGTACTTC. V usage is TRBV6-1 and J usage is TRBJ2-5, with 11 bases matching TRBD2. V lost 6 bases, J lost 4 bases, and 7 bases stayed unmatched. From germline, CDR1 is MNHNS and CDR2 SASEGT. The CDR3 loop spans 15 amino acids.